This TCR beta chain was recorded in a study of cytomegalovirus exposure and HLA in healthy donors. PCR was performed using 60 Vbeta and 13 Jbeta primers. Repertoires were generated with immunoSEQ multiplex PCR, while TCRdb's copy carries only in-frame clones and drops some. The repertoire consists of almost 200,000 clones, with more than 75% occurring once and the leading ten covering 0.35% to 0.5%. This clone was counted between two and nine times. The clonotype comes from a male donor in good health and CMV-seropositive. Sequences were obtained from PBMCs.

CDR3 loop: CASSLGDRGFRDIQYF. CDR3 DNA: TGTGCCAGCAGCTTAGGGGACAGGGGGTTTCGGGACATTCAGTACTTC. This chain uses TRBV7-6 with TRBJ2-4; 11 nucleotides line up with TRBD1. This CDR3 region has 16 residues. CDR1 and CDR2 from the germline V gene are SGHVS and FNYEAQ. The ends lost 1 base at V and 8 bases at J; junction bases unmatched: 7.